A single sample is the source of the 27 T cell receptor beta chains below, sequenced in a study of shared clonotypes between healthy human individuals. The assay was immunoSEQ multiplex PCR, and TCRdb's table has in-frame clones only and misses some. The table lists about 2,500,000 clones, around nine tenths of them singletons. Sequencing used naive CD4+ T cells sorted from blood. The subset here: CD45RA+ positively selected. These receptors were obtained from a man younger than 35 in good health.

The CDR3 region has the DNA TGTGCCAGTCTTCCCCCGGGACAGGGGGCCGGCGGGGAGCTGTTTTTT. It encodes CASLPPGQGAGGELFF. The genes are TRBV19 and TRBJ2-2; TRBD1 matches at 12 bases. There are 16 residues in the CDR3. The germline V gene encodes CDR1 LNHDA and CDR2 SQIVND (reference sequence). V was pared by 8 bases and J by 7 bases, with 11 bases of the junction left unmatched.

The chain recombines TRBV19 with TRBJ2-3; no definite D call. The CDR3 has 16 residues. In germline, CDR1 is LNHDA, CDR2 SQIVND (reference sequence). V gave up 5 bases and J gave up 0 bases, with 15 bases separating them. Written as DNA, the CDR3 is TGTGCCAGTAGTCCCCTCGCTCCCGCTAGCACAGATACGCAGTATTTT. Its protein is CASSPLAPASTDTQYF.

The J gene is TRBJ1-5, the V gene TRBV7-9; unclear D gene. This CDR3 region has 14 residues. CDR1 is SEHNR and CDR2 is FQNEAQ in the germline V gene (reference sequence). Trimming shortened V by 4 bases and J by 5 bases, and 12 bases separated the two germline ends. The CDR3 DNA reads TGTGCCAGCAGCTCGGCCGGGAGCGATCAGCCCCAGCATTTT. This codes for CASSSAGSDQPQHF.

This sequence joins TRBV5-6 and TRBJ2-2; 9 positions match TRBD2. CDR1 and CDR2 (germline): SGHDT, YYEEEE. The CDR3 consists of 18 residues. Trimming cost V 4 bases and J 1 base; bases outside gene matches: 11. CDR3 sequence: CASSRLPASGENTGELFF. CDR3 coding DNA: TGTGCCAGCAGCCGATTGCCGGCTAGCGGGGAGAACACCGGGGAGCTGTTTTTT.

With respect to this clone: Distinct nucleotide sequences in the sample also encode this CDR3. The V and J genes are TRBV6-6 and TRBJ2-3, with D possibly matching TRBD2 (6 bases). V was clipped by 2 bases and J by 3 bases, with 6 bases between them. CDR1 MNHNY and CDR2 SVGAGI come from the germline V gene (reference sequence). The CDR3 totals 13 residues. CDR3 in DNA: TGTGCCAGCAGTTACGGGGGGACAGATACGCAGTATTTT. It codes for CASSYGGTDTQYF.

In the case of this clone: Other nucleotide sequences from this sample produce the same CDR3. V and J are TRBV6-5 and TRBJ2-7; weak D call: TRBD1 (6 bases). This CDR3 comprises 15 residues. From germline, CDR1 is MNHEY and CDR2 SVGAGI. Trimming took 6 bases from V and 3 from J, leaving 18 bases between them. CDR3 sequence: CASSPAGQGSYEQYF. As DNA, the CDR3 is TGTGCCAGCAGCCCCGCCGGTCAGGGGAGCTACGAGCAGTACTTC.

V usage is TRBV28 and J usage is TRBJ1-2, with no clear D. The CDR3 totals 14 residues. The ends were cut back, 6 bases at V and 2 bases at J, with 13 bases in the middle. In germline, CDR1 is MDHEN, CDR2 SYDVKM. In DNA form, the CDR3 reads TGTGCCAGCAGAGCGGGTCAGCTAAACTATGGCTACACCTTC. Its protein is CASRAGQLNYGYTF.

The chain recombines TRBV5-4 with TRBJ2-5, with 8 bases lining up with TRBD1. There are 16 residues in the CDR3. Unmatched junction bases numbered 13, after V lost 4 bases and J lost 5 bases. CDR1 is SGHNT and CDR2 is YYREEE in the germline V gene (reference sequence). CDR3 amino acids: CASSQTGVPVGETQYF. The DNA for the CDR3 is TGTGCCAGCAGCCAGACAGGGGTCCCGGTCGGGGAGACCCAGTACTTC.

The gene calls are TRBV5-5 and TRBJ1-5; the D gene is possibly TRBD1 (5 bases). The germline gives CDR1 SGHKS, CDR2 YYEKEE (reference sequence). The V end was cut by 3 bases, the J end by 1 base, with 8 bases between. This CDR3 is 14 amino acids long. Written as DNA, the CDR3 is TGTGCCAGCAGCTCCCGGGACAGCAATCAGCCCCAGCATTTT. Protein sequence: CASSSRDSNQPQHF.

A remark on this clone: The sample contains more than one DNA sequence encoding this CDR3. The gene calls are TRBV5-4 and TRBJ2-7; no clear D gene. The germline V gene has CDR1 SGHNT and CDR2 YYREEE (reference sequence). V lost 0 bases and J lost 1, with 5 bases in between. This CDR3 spans 13 amino acids. CDR3 loop: CASSLDRSYEQYF. CDR3 coding DNA: TGTGCCAGCAGCTTGGACAGATCCTACGAGCAGTACTTC.

The J gene is TRBJ2-6, the V gene TRBV30; D not certain. Germline CDR1 is GTSNPN and CDR2 is SVGIG (reference sequence). There are 16 residues in the CDR3. Trimming stripped 2 bases from V and 4 bases from J, with 15 bases between. As DNA, the CDR3 is TGTGCCTGGAGTTTCCGTGGGGTACCCGGGGCCAACGTCCTGACTTTC. Its protein is CAWSFRGVPGANVLTF.

V gene TRBV11-2 combines with J gene TRBJ1-2; the match to TRBD1 covers 8 bases. Looked up from germline, CDR1 is SGHAT and CDR2 is FQNNGV. This CDR3 contains 13 residues. V was clipped by 1 base and J by 7 bases; unmatched bases: 2. CDR3 sequence: CASSLAGGLGYTF. CDR3 DNA: TGTGCCAGCAGCTTAGCAGGGGGCCTTGGCTACACCTTC.

This chain joins TRBV6-1 and TRBJ2-3, with a possible D match to TRBD2 (5 bases). Germline CDR1 is MNHNS and CDR2 is SASEGT. Trimming removed 4 bases from V and 0 bases from J, with 14 bases in between. The CDR3 sequence is 16 residues long. CDR3 nucleotides: TGTGCCAGCAGTGCTCCCCGGGGAACTAGCACAGATACGCAGTATTTT. It encodes CASSAPRGTSTDTQYF.

This chain links TRBV6-6 with TRBJ1-2, with TRBD1 matching 10 bases. This CDR3 has 16 amino acids. J gave up 4 bases and V 6 bases, and 11 bases lay outside the gene matches. Germline CDR1 is MNHNY and CDR2 is SVGAGI (reference sequence). CDR3 sequence reads: CASSRRETGGGYGYTF. CDR3 nucleotides: TGTGCCAGCAGCCGTCGCGAGACAGGGGGCGGCTATGGCTACACCTTC.

In its sample, this clone was seen once. V is TRBV9 and J is TRBJ1-5; 7 positions agree with TRBD1. CDR1 SGDLS and CDR2 YYNGEE come from the germline V gene. The CDR3 is 16 amino acids. The junction had 7 bases not matched to a gene; V was cut back by 0 bases and J by 4 bases. DNA of the CDR3: TGTGCCAGCAGCGTAGTCTTGGACAGGTGGAATCAGCCCCAGCATTTT. Encoded protein: CASSVVLDRWNQPQHF.

V usage is TRBV5-4 and J usage is TRBJ2-3, with unresolved D. This CDR3 region has 12 residues. Germline V gene data show CDR1 as SGHNT and CDR2 as YYREEE (reference sequence). V was clipped by 4 bases and J by 5 bases, with 8 bases between them. In DNA, the CDR3 is TGTGCCAGCAGCCCCCGGCAAGATACGCAGTATTTT. It yields the protein CASSPRQDTQYF.

The CDR3 DNA is TGTGCCATCAGTGGGGGCGGGTACAATGAGCAGTTCTTC. The encoded protein is CAISGGGYNEQFF. The rearrangement uses TRBV10-3 and TRBJ2-1; possibly TRBD1 or TRBD2 for D (5 bases each). The CDR3 is 13 residues long. V dropped 4 bases and J dropped 4 bases, with 8 bases sitting between them. Germline V lookup: CDR1 ENHRY, CDR2 SYGVKD.

The CDR3 loop is CASSPDRAPEKLFF. CDR3 nucleotides: TGTGCCAGCAGCCCAGACAGGGCTCCCGAAAAACTGTTTTTT. This chain uses TRBV11-1 with TRBJ1-4; 7 bases agree with TRBD1. Germline CDR1 is SGHAT and CDR2 is FQDESV (reference sequence). The CDR3 is 14 amino acids. V lost 5 bases to trimming and J lost 8 bases; unmatched junction nucleotides: 8.

The chain combines TRBV7-9 with TRBJ2-7, with D possibly being TRBD2 (6 bases). Trimming removed 1 base at V and 4 bases at J, with 11 bases between. Germline V gene sequence: CDR1 SEHNR, CDR2 FQNEAQ (reference sequence). The CDR3 has 14 residues. As DNA, the CDR3 is TGTGCCAGCAGCTTAGTGCGGGAAGATTACGAGCAGTACTTC. Protein: CASSLVREDYEQYF.

The CDR3 protein is CSVETLGEQYF. CDR3 DNA: TGCAGCGTTGAAACGTTAGGGGAGCAGTACTTC. The V gene is TRBV29-1, the J gene TRBJ2-5; perhaps D is TRBD1 or TRBD2 (5 bases each). The germline gives CDR1 SQVTM, CDR2 ANQGSEA. This CDR3 spans 11 amino acids. V lost 2 bases and J lost 11, with 12 bases in between.

The chain has TRBV6-6 and TRBJ1-4; D gene ambiguous. Trimming left V 4 bases short and J 5 bases short, with 5 bases between. Germline V lookup: CDR1 MNHNY, CDR2 SVGAGI (reference sequence). The CDR3 spans 12 residues. CDR3 sequence (DNA): TGTGCCAGCAGTTCGCCCAATGAAAAACTGTTTTTT. Translation: CASSSPNEKLFF.

The chain joins TRBV7-2 to TRBJ1-6; 8 bases are a match to TRBD1. CDR3 length equals 17 residues. Trimming at V came to 5 bases and at J to 3 bases, leaving 9 bases not matched to a gene. Germline lookup yields CDR1 SGHTA and CDR2 FQGNSA. CDR3 protein: CASSPPSGGFYNSPLHF. The CDR3 nucleotides are TGTGCCAGCAGCCCGCCCTCAGGGGGCTTCTATAATTCACCCCTCCACTTT. Full variable domain (outside the CDR3, taken from reference TRBV7-2 and TRBJ1-6): GAGVSQSPSNKVTEKGKDVELRCDPISGHTALYWYRQSLGQGLEFLIYFQGNSAPDKSGLPSDRFSAERTGGSVSTLTIQRTQQEDSAVYLCASSPPSGGFYNSPLHFGNGTRLTVT.

V gene TRBV7-8 combines with J gene TRBJ1-6; no definite D call. Per germline, CDR1 SGHVS and CDR2 FQNEAQ. This CDR3 is 18 amino acids long. The ends were cut back, 5 bases at V and 0 bases at J, with 17 bases in the middle. The CDR3: CASSGSGGKSSYNSPLHF. The CDR3 region has the DNA TGTGCCAGCAGCGGCTCAGGTGGAAAGAGCTCCTATAATTCACCCCTCCACTTT. The entire variable domain, with the rest obtained from reference TRBV7-8 and TRBJ1-6, is as follows: GAGVSQSPRYKVAKRGQDVALRCDPISGHVSLFWYQQALGQGPEFLTYFQNEAQLDKSGLPSDRFFAERPEGSVSTLKIQRTQQEDSAVYLCASSGSGGKSSYNSPLHFGNGTRLTVT.

The V and J genes are TRBV30 and TRBJ2-7, with D unclear. V dropped 5 bases and J dropped 4 bases, with 12 bases sitting between them. The CDR3 extends over 12 amino acids. Germline CDR1 GTSNPN, CDR2 SVGIG (reference sequence). The CDR3 reads CAWAPVSYEQYF. CDR3 DNA sequence: TGTGCCTGGGCCCCCGTTTCGTACGAGCAGTACTTC. The whole variable domain, filled in from reference TRBV30 and TRBJ2-7, reads SQTIHQWPATLVQPVGSPLSLECTVEGTSNPNLYWYRQAAGRGLQLLFYSVGIGQISSEVPQNLSASRPQDRQFILSSKKLLLSDSGFYLCAWAPVSYEQYFGPGTRLTVT.

The rearrangement links TRBV19 to TRBJ1-3, with D perhaps TRBD1 (5 bases). Trimming took 4 bases from V and 0 from J, leaving 13 bases between them. Germline lookup yields CDR1 LNHDA and CDR2 SQIVND (reference sequence). The CDR3 contains 16 residues. The CDR3 DNA follows: TGTGCCAGTAGTAAAGCAGGGCCTCGCTCTGGAAACACCATATATTTT. Translation gives CASSKAGPRSGNTIYF.

The chain is built from TRBV18 and TRBJ2-3; the D gene is possibly TRBD2 (5 bases). With 0 bases removed from V and 0 bases from J, the gap between germline ends came to 13 bases. The CDR3 is 17 amino acids. Looked up from germline, CDR1 is KGHSH and CDR2 is LQKENI. The CDR3 reads CASSPPLASTSTDTQYF. The DNA for the CDR3 is TGTGCCAGCTCACCACCTTTAGCGTCTACTAGCACAGATACGCAGTATTTT.

This rearrangement joins TRBV7-9 to TRBJ1-4; a possible D gene is TRBD1 (6 bases). The ends were cut back, 3 bases at V and 3 bases at J, with 17 bases in the middle. This CDR3 spans 17 amino acids. The germline V gene encodes CDR1 SEHNR and CDR2 FQNEAQ (reference sequence). CDR3 DNA: TGTGCCAGCAGCTTCCCCCCTGGGGGGGCAGCTAATGAAAAACTGTTTTTT. Its protein is CASSFPPGGAANEKLFF.